Following are 20 T cell receptor beta chains from one sample sequenced in a study of spatial heterogeneity in lung cancer. TCRdb ran MiXCR on the 5' RACE reads and lists one entry per CDR3 protein. The profile covers 1,200 or so distinct CDR3 sequences, with about 25% appearing a single time and 21% taken by the ten largest. Indicated time point: blood at routine non-recurrence follow-up after resection. The sample consisted of PBMCs, taken at follow-up. Source of these receptors: a male donor with early-stage non-small cell lung cancer.

V usage is TRBV19 and J usage is TRBJ2-6; D call uncertain. V was clipped by 6 bases and J by 2 bases, with 14 bases between them. This CDR3 has 16 amino acids. Germline V gives CDR1 LNHDA, CDR2 SQIVND (reference sequence). DNA of the CDR3: TGTGCCAGTAGGGGTAAAGAGGCCACTGGGGCCAACGTCCTGACTTTC. This sequence encodes CASRGKEATGANVLTF. The entire variable domain, with the rest obtained from reference TRBV19 and TRBJ2-6, is as follows: DGGITQSPKYLFRKEGQNVTLSCEQNLNHDAMYWYRQDPGQGLRLIYYSQIVNDFQKGDIAEGYSVSREKKESFPLTVTSAQKNPTAFYLCASRGKEATGANVLTFGAGSRLTVL.

By frequency in the sample, this clonotype is medium-sized. The chain carries TRBV27 and TRBJ2-2; 7 nucleotides match TRBD1. In germline, CDR1 is MNHEY, CDR2 SMNVEV (reference sequence). V dropped 2 bases and J dropped 2; count of bases not matched to a gene: 2. The CDR3 contains 15 residues. The CDR3 is CASSLRGRNTGELFF. The CDR3, as DNA: TGTGCCAGCAGTTTAAGGGGGCGCAACACCGGGGAGCTGTTTTTT.

This clonotype is labeled as large. The chain combines TRBV4-2 with TRBJ2-7, with 13 bases identical to TRBD2. The germline V gene has CDR1 LGHNA and CDR2 YNFKEQ. The CDR3 extends over 12 amino acids. The CDR3, as DNA: TGTGCGGCGGGACTAGCGGGACGTGAGCAGTACTTC. Translation gives CAAGLAGREQYF.

This clonotype came up a few times. The chain recombines TRBV9 with TRBJ1-2; no clear D gene. The ends were cut back, 4 bases at V and 4 bases at J, with 17 bases in the middle. The CDR3 contains 15 residues. Germline CDR1 is SGDLS and CDR2 is YYNGEE. CDR3 DNA sequence: TGTGCCAGCAGCCCCCCGTTGGCAGAGATCTATGGCTACACCTTC. Its translation is CASSPPLAEIYGYTF.

The rearrangement links TRBV11-2 to TRBJ2-7; D is unclear. Germline CDR1 reads SGHAT; CDR2 reads FQNNGV. V was pared by 5 bases and J by 5 bases, with 7 bases between. The length of the CDR3 is 11 residues. CDR3 protein: CASSRAHEQYF. CDR3 in DNA: TGTGCCAGCAGCCGGGCCCACGAGCAGTACTTC.

This clonotype qualifies as large. V usage is TRBV29-1 and J usage is TRBJ1-1, with D perhaps TRBD1 (5 bases). Per germline, CDR1 SQVTM and CDR2 ANQGSEA. This CDR3 comprises 14 residues. V lost 6 bases and J lost 0, with 14 bases in between. The CDR3 coding sequence is TGCAGCGTGGGACCGAAGGATATGAACACTGAAGCTTTCTTT. The encoded protein is CSVGPKDMNTEAFF.

By share, this clonotype ranks as medium-sized. The gene calls are TRBV27 and TRBJ2-1; D is possibly TRBD1 or TRBD2 (5 bases each). V was shortened by 5 bases and J by 4 bases, with 18 bases between the two germline ends. Germline assignment: CDR1 MNHEY and CDR2 SMNVEV (reference sequence). The CDR3 is made up of 16 amino acids. The CDR3 region is CASSPRASQVYNEQFF. Here the CDR3 DNA reads TGTGCCAGCAGTCCCAGGGCTAGCCAGGTATACAATGAGCAGTTCTTC.

This clonotype is deemed large. The rearrangement uses TRBV5-1 and TRBJ2-1, with D perhaps TRBD1 (5 bases). Trimming removed 0 bases from V and 5 bases from J, with 9 bases in between. This CDR3 comprises 14 residues. The germline gives CDR1 SGHRS, CDR2 YFSETQ. The CDR3 region is CASSLEGKHNEQFF. As DNA, the CDR3 is TGCGCCAGCAGCTTGGAGGGGAAACACAATGAGCAGTTCTTC.

This clonotype was recorded once. In DNA form, the CDR3 reads TGTGCCAGCTTTTCGGTTTCCTACGAGCAGTACTTC. Translated, it gives CASFSVSYEQYF. This sequence joins TRBV27 and TRBJ2-7; D is unclear. Trimming stripped 8 bases from V and 1 base from J, with 9 bases between. The CDR3 has 12 amino acids. CDR1 is MNHEY and CDR2 is SMNVEV in the germline V gene (reference sequence).

By share of the sample, this clonotype is medium-sized. This chain joins TRBV20-1 and TRBJ1-3, with D unclear. CDR1 and CDR2 from the germline V gene are DFQATT and SNEGSKA (reference sequence). The ends were cut back, 4 bases at V and 0 bases at J, with 10 bases in the middle. The CDR3 extends over 14 amino acids. CDR3 residues: CSAKATNSGNTIYF. The CDR3, as DNA: TGCAGTGCTAAGGCCACCAACTCTGGAAACACCATATATTTT.

The genes are TRBV10-3 and TRBJ2-1; D call uncertain. Trimming took off 8 bases at V and 5 bases at J, with 10 bases between the two ends. The germline gives CDR1 ENHRY, CDR2 SYGVKD. The CDR3 runs to 12 residues. The CDR3 DNA is TGTGCCATCCTGGAGCCAAACAATGAGCAGTTCTTC. Protein sequence: CAILEPNNEQFF.

By share, this clonotype ranks as medium-sized. The J gene is TRBJ2-3, the V gene TRBV21-1. TRBV21-1 is reported as a pseudogene. The CDR3 is made up of 16 amino acids. The CDR3 is CASSLRHDSSTDTQYF. CDR3 nucleotide sequence: TGTGCCAGCAGCCTTCGACACGATTCTAGCACAGATACGCAGTATTTT.

V gene TRBV7-2 combines with J gene TRBJ2-3; 11 nucleotides agree with TRBD2. Germline lookup yields CDR1 SGHTA and CDR2 FQGNSA. Trimming took 2 bases from V and 0 from J; bases not matched to a gene: 4. The CDR3 spans 17 residues. The CDR3 region is CASSLLGLAASTDTQYF. In DNA, the CDR3 is TGTGCCAGCAGCTTATTGGGACTAGCGGCTAGCACAGATACGCAGTATTTT.

This clonotype has at least ten counts. The chain couples TRBV7-9 to TRBJ2-7; no firm D call. The germline V gene has CDR1 SEHNR and CDR2 FQNEAQ (reference sequence). Trimming removed 5 bases at V and 2 bases at J, with 13 bases between. The CDR3 totals 14 residues. The CDR3 here is CASSEGLNAYEQYF. For the CDR3, the DNA is TGTGCCAGCAGCGAAGGGTTAAACGCCTACGAGCAGTACTTC.

By proportion, this clonotype is medium-sized. The gene calls are TRBV21-1 and TRBJ1-3. TRBV21-1 is a pseudogene. The CDR3 sequence is 17 residues long. This CDR3 reads CASTQRRSGTSGNTIYF. DNA of the CDR3: TGTGCCAGCACCCAAAGAAGGTCAGGGACCTCTGGAAACACCATATATTTT.

This clonotype qualifies as medium-sized. The rearrangement joins TRBV20-1 to TRBJ2-5, with D perhaps TRBD1 (6 bases). The CDR3 extends over 13 amino acids. Trimming shortened V by 7 bases and J by 3 bases, and 15 bases separated the two germline ends. Germline V gene data show CDR1 as DFQATT and CDR2 as SNEGSKA (reference sequence). This CDR3 is CSVASGGEETQYF. The CDR3 DNA is TGCAGTGTCGCAAGTGGGGGCGAAGAGACCCAGTACTTC.

Many counts were recorded for this clonotype. The chain couples TRBV7-8 to TRBJ2-7, with unresolved D. In germline, CDR1 is SGHVS, CDR2 FQNEAQ. This CDR3 has 17 residues. The CDR3 coding sequence is TGTGCCAACAGCTCCCTTACTCGAGACACAGATACCTACGAGCAGTACGTC. Translating gives CANSSLTRDTDTYEQYV.

Judged by abundance, this clonotype is large. The genes are TRBV20-1 and TRBJ1-2, with 9 bases matching TRBD1. With 6 bases clipped from V and 4 bases from J, the junction kept 15 bases outside the gene matches. Per the germline V gene, CDR1 is DFQATT and CDR2 is SNEGSKA (reference sequence). The CDR3 extends over 16 amino acids. CDR3 DNA sequence: TGCAGTGCCCCCGGGGTACAGGGGGCTAGTGGCTATGGCTACACCTTC. It yields the protein CSAPGVQGASGYGYTF.

This clonotype was seen ten or more times. The rearrangement links TRBV28 to TRBJ2-6; D could derive from TRBD1 or TRBD2 (5 bases each). V was trimmed by 6 bases and J by 2 bases, leaving 20 bases between them. This CDR3 contains 18 residues. Germline values: CDR1 MDHEN, CDR2 SYDVKM. Written as DNA, the CDR3 is TGTGCCAGCAGCTCCCCAGGGTGGGGGTTAGCTGGGGCCAACGTCCTGACTTTC. This gives the protein CASSSPGWGLAGANVLTF.

This clonotype was seen more than once but under ten times. The V and J genes are TRBV23-1 and TRBJ2-4; the D gene is possibly TRBD1 (6 bases). TRBV23-1 is an ORF; its function is uncertain. V lost 4 bases, J lost 7 bases, and 11 bases lay in between. This CDR3 has 13 amino acids. CDR3: CASSRGQRNIQYF. In nucleotides, the CDR3 is TGCGCCAGCAGTCGCGGACAGAGGAACATTCAGTACTTC.